This TCR beta chain was found in a study of blood T cell repertoires in COVID-19. About the study: The cDNA or gDNA used as material had been derived from T cells, B-cell-depleted T cells, or PBMCs.

Trimming cost V 4 bases and J 2 bases; bases outside gene matches: 6. CDR1 is LNHDA and CDR2 is SQIVND in the germline V gene (reference sequence). The CDR3 is 15 residues long. Donors in Cohort 3 counted as recovered after two negative PCRs, clearance, or symptom resolution. Original processing methods: Researchers report that nucleated cell counts were estimated from reference gene primer amplification. The method was immunoSEQ multiplex PCR; TCRdb's version includes in-frame clones alone and lacks a portion of them. Clonal size and the V and J genes are those of that table, whereas D and trimming came from the DNA. The table has over 150,000 clones, about 90% seen once.

This clonotype originated in a woman between 45 and 65 years old who had recovered from COVID-19. V is TRBV19 and J is TRBJ2-7, with 9 bases lining up with TRBD2. The sequenced sample consisted of PBMCs or T cells enriched from blood (not recorded which). The CDR3 is CASSRASGTPYEQYF. The DNA for the CDR3 is TGTGCCAGTAGTAGGGCTAGCGGGACCCCCTACGAGCAGTACTTC.